The present entry profiles one TCR beta chain with its context. This CDR3 spans 17 amino acids. Generated by immunoSEQ multiplex PCR, the TCRdb table keeps only in-frame clones and is missing some. The table has some 51,000 clones, around 88% seen once. These data are taken from a study of blood T cell repertoires in COVID-19. Sample: peripheral blood. The chain combines TRBV21-1 with TRBJ1-6; TRBD1, the table's D call, lacks a check against the DNA. TRBV21-1 corresponds to a pseudogene. This TCR was recovered from a man aged 55 to 70 with acute or convalescent COVID-19. The DNA for the CDR3 is TGTGCCAGCAGCACGGGACACAGGGGCTCGGAGAATTCACCCCTCCACTTT. This sequence encodes CASSTGHRGSENSPLHF.